This T cell receptor beta chain was captured by sequencing in a study of cytomegalovirus exposure and HLA in healthy donors. Overall study: An early release of data contained about 85 million unique TCRs, which came from HLA-typed donors.

Primers: 60 Vbeta forward and 13 Jbeta reverse. Libraries were prepared by immunoSEQ multiplex PCR; TCRdb keeps only in-frame clonotypes and omits some of them. The table lists about 190,000 clones, around 85% of them singletons. Germline CDR1 MNHEY, CDR2 SMNVEV (reference sequence). This CDR3 comprises 16 residues. Study-wide findings and caveats: It has been reported that TCR beta sequences accurately predicted the HLA-A and HLA-B alleles of most subjects. Another analysis was done later, and it associated approximately 18,000 TCR beta sequences with HLA alleles at 0.05 false discovery rate. Researchers catalogued over 150 TCR beta chains as cytomegalovirus-associated.

As for this clone: Its target is unknown.

The J gene is TRBJ2-5, the V gene TRBV27; weak D call: TRBD1 (5 bases). The DNA end is a closer match to TRBJ2-7, so the J assignment may be wrong. This clonotype was obtained from a man aged 50-60 years in good health and CMV-seronegative. The specimen sequenced was PBMCs. The CDR3 sequence is CASSLSTASISYEQYF. The CDR3 coding sequence is TGTGCCAGCAGTTTATCGACAGCCAGCATCTCCTACGAGCAGTACTTC.